What follows is one TCR beta chain and its context. This clone's antigen is unknown. Base qualities were left out, and no much larger clone turns up one base away. Libraries were built with the immunoSEQ multiplex PCR assay. For the multiplex PCR, a mixture combining 60 forward primers for TCR Vbeta segments and 13 reverse primers for TCR Jbeta segments was used. The CDR3 region of rearranged TCR beta genes was amplified from genomic DNA with a multiplex PCR assay. On the Illumina HiSeq System, the amplified TCR beta libraries were sequenced as 87-base-pair reads. In the authors' own workflow: A later analysis tallied tens of millions of unique TCR beta chains across the 666 repertoires, and about 10 million of those chains were shared by two or more donors. To remove PCR and sequencing errors, raw reads were error-corrected and collapsed into unique sequences using a nearest-neighbor algorithm that merged closely related sequences. V, D and J gene segments were assigned by aligning CDR3 sequences to IMGT reference sequences. Each retained sequence needed at least a six-nucleotide match to both a V gene segment and a J gene segment. Rearrangements were called productive when the CDR3 lacked stop codons and stayed in frame with V and J; all others were non-productive. CDR3 was defined according to IMGT convention as the region running from the second conserved V-encoded cysteine to the conserved J-encoded phenylalanine. Sequences without an unambiguous match to a single V gene segment were excluded from the earlier analysis of a few hundred of the donors. An earlier analysis of under 750 of the donors called V segments functional above 56.7% productive rearrangements and segregating when the between-donor standard deviation exceeded 5%. A statistical classification framework was developed to diagnose cytomegalovirus status using the catalog of TCR beta chain sequences. In a later analysis, TCR nucleotide sequences were compared against IMGT/GENE-DB human TR gene sequences so that V and J genes could be assigned. The TCRdist pipeline was used in a later analysis to assign CDR3 sequences and most-parsimonious VDJ recombination scenarios. A later analysis defined each TCR beta chain by its CDR3 amino acid sequence plus V-gene family, and excluded reads lacking a unique V-gene family. As a way to deal with suspected cross-contamination and a sequencing artifact, a later analysis dropped roughly 620 nucleotide sequences that were highly shared and had low generation probability. For each public chain, a later analysis derived a clonal expansion index from normalized ranks of inferred template counts within each repertoire. In a later analysis, generation probabilities were computed using a VDJ recombination model fitted to out-of-frame rearrangements, and the results were checked against IGoR. In a later analysis, hypergeometric tests were used to score TCR-TCR, TCR-HLA and TCR-CMV co-occurrence, with a repertoire-size bias correction applied to TCR pairs. False discovery rates were estimated in a later analysis by permuting HLA or CMV assignments 20 times. In a later analysis, co-occurring TCRs were grouped using DBSCAN, with TCRdist sequence similarity added in when clustering inside HLA-allele-positive subsets. Repertoires with fewer than 30,000 or more than 120,000 public chains, plus five repertoires with anomalous nucleotide sharing, were excluded from co-occurrence clustering. The immuneACCESS repertoire file appears here via TCRdb, limited to in-frame rearrangements. These files lack a portion of the clones; in checked studies, under half of the deficit traces to unresolved V genes, and the cause of the others is not known. V and J calls and clone size are given by that table; D and trimming were obtained from the DNA. Present in this sample are 150,000 to 200,000 clones, approximately 80% of which were seen just once. Around 1.3% of the sample comes from the top ten.

In the germline V gene (reference sequence), CDR1 corresponds to LNHDA and CDR2 to SQIVND. Trimming at the junction amounts to 6 bases on V and 0 bases on J, and the germline ends lie 13 bases apart. The CDR3 numbers 15 residues from cysteine through phenylalanine. Only the CDR3 DNA stays, 45 bases, in frame from base 1. This entry is derived from a study of cytomegalovirus exposure and HLA in healthy donors (dated by TCRdb to 2016 to 2017). About the full investigation: An earlier analysis of approximately 640 of the donors reported approximately 270 Gb of sequence data and roughly 110 million unique TCR beta sequences from about 200 million T cells. In addition to the first cohort of roughly 700 subjects, a separate validation cohort of 130 or so different subjects was used. The number of donors typed differed by locus, with about 629-630 for A, B, C, DRB1 and DQB1, roughly 520 for DQA1, 600 to 610 for DPA1, and approximately 470 for DPB1. Every repertoire in the discovery cohort had been generated on one and the same sequencing platform. To study patterns of TCR occurrence, a later analysis re-analyzed previously published TCR beta repertoires from around 700 donors and added high-resolution HLA genotyping. Genome-wide SNP genotypes for about three fifths of the 666 donors were used in a later genetic analysis, which treated that subset as a discovery cohort. Among a few hundred genotyped donors of the cohort, an average of 235,054 unique TCR beta nucleotide sequences were sequenced per donor, roughly 18% of them non-productive. An earlier analysis of some 500 of the donors used high-throughput TCR beta sequencing to judge whether each TCR beta V gene segment behaved as functional or pseudogenic. The study used immunosequencing to profile the T cell repertoires of approximately 690 subjects and linked those repertoires to cytomegalovirus serostatus. The study combined high-throughput TCR immunosequencing, statistical association of individual TCRs with disease status, and machine learning to predict cytomegalovirus infection status. Among the 398 genotyped donors, around 79% belonged to the genetic ancestry cluster associated with self-reported Caucasian donors. Several DR-DQ haplotypes were handled as single units for association and clustering because linkage in the cohort was strong. Rather than drawing on any new phenotypic data, the later analysis identified candidate immune exposures from TCR beta sequences and the way those sequences occurred across donors. Both class I and class II loci were covered by HLA typing, at four-digit resolution. Roughly 300 gigabases of sequencing data and 70 million to 100 million unique TCR sequences were included in an early release covering around 600 HLA-typed donors. Alongside the repertoire data, information on donor age, sex, ethnicity and CMV serostatus was compiled. The study was designed to test whether signatures of past pathogen exposure could be identified by cataloging public T cell receptors. Summary of the overall study and its limitations: A group of highly shared sequence variants was considered likely to be a technical artifact of the sequencing pipeline. A later analysis found that most CMV-associated TCR beta chains appeared HLA-restricted, with HLA associations seemingly driven largely by CMV exposure. Three of the identified cytomegalovirus-associated TCR beta chains were confirmed in vitro to be specific for cytomegalovirus antigens. According to the authors, the approach could potentially be generalized to other disease states and immunological phenotypes. A further reported finding was that TCR beta sequences accurately predicted the HLA-A and HLA-B alleles for most subjects in the first cohort. Compared with equally common non-associated chains, HLA-associated TCR beta chains in a later analysis were more clonally expanded and had lower generation probabilities. Some IMGT-functional V segments, including TRBV6-2 and TRBV6-3, could not be distinguished by the 87-base-pair reads and were therefore excluded. The study listed 150 to 200 TCR beta chains as associated with cytomegalovirus. Most TCR sequences were seen in very few donors, while some public TCRs were found in many individuals. Compared with the roughly 670-donor mean, donors in an Asian-associated ancestry cluster had fewer N-insertions in productive TCRs, according to a later genetic analysis. An association between a missense DCLRE1C variant and V-gene and J-gene trimming of TCR beta chains was found in a later genetic analysis and replicated in an independent cohort. Seventeen rarely observed V segments, including chromosome 9 orphons, were excluded from the earlier analysis of almost 600 of the donors because counts were too low. In a later analysis, some 17,000 TCR beta sequences were associated with specific HLA alleles at a false discovery rate of 0.05. When HLA alleles, especially DR and DQ, strongly co-occurred, TCR associations were difficult to assign to individual alleles. Linkage disequilibrium might explain the correlated functional status among segregating V segments, but an unknown experimental factor could not be excluded. In a later analysis, TCR association rates were found to vary across HLA loci, with the most associated TCRs seen for DRB1 alleles and the fewest for HLA-C alleles. The presence/absence analyses assumed that sequencing depth was roughly uniform across donors, and that assumption may not be true. The cohort was sequenced for TCR beta chains only, and without alpha or paired-chain data the features that could be detected were limited. In both the original and validation cohorts, the classifier was reported to diagnose cytomegalovirus status with high specificity and sensitivity. Because some donors lacked HLA typing at each locus, the association tests relied only on the typed subset. Immune exposure information for the cohort was limited to CMV serostatus. In a later analysis, several top co-occurrence clusters were reported to appear linked to parvovirus B19, influenza, CMV and Epstein-Barr virus. Broadly in line with IMGT annotations, most TCR beta V segments showed up in productive rearrangements about 87% or about 30% of the time in an earlier analysis of 587 of the donors.

The cohort was made up of under 800 healthy bone marrow donors. At the time of sampling, every cohort member was nominally healthy, though immune exposures that went unrecorded were likely present. The donor was CMV seronegative and was included in the group of approximately 350 seronegative cohort members. A peripheral blood sample was provided by each donor, and peripheral blood mononuclear cells were used for TCR beta sequencing. The Qiagen DNeasy Blood Extraction Kit was used to extract genomic DNA from the blood cell samples. In this chain, TRBV19 is recombined with TRBJ2-3; the D gene lacks a confident call. Sequenced: PBMCs. The TCR was taken from a boy aged 2 to 9 in good health and CMV-seronegative. The nucleotides read TGTGCCAGTAGCCTTAGCTTGAAAAGCACAGATACGCAGTATTTT. Translated, it reads CASSLSLKSTDTQYF.